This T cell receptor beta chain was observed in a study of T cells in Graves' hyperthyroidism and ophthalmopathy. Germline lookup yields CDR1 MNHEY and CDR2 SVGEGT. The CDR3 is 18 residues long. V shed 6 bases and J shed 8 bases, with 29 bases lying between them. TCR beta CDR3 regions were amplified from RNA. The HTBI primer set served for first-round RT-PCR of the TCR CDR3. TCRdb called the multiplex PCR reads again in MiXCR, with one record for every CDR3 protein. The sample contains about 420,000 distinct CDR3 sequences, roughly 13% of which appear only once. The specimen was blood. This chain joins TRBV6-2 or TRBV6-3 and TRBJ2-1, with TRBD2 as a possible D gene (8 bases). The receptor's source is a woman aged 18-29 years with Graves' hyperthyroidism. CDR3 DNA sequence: TGTGCCAGCAGCCGGGACAGACCACTAGCGGAGGAGGTCGATGAGCAGTTCTTC. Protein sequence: CASSRDRPLAEEVDEQFF.